This T cell receptor (beta chain) was captured in a study of T cells in women clearing cervical HPV infection. On this clone itself: The observed sequence ends 3 residues before the CDR3 terminus, with the missing tail filled in from the germline J gene.

CDR1 and CDR2 from the germline V gene are SGHRS and YFSETQ. The CDR3 has 17 amino acids. V shed 2 bases, J shed 5 bases, and the junction held 11 bases outside the gene matches. Genomic DNA, averaging about 1,100 ng per sample, yielded TCR beta CDR3 via immunoSEQ. Assay used: immunoSEQ multiplex PCR; TCRdb lists only in-frame clones, some missing. The sample's table shows tens of thousands of clones. Sequencing was done on a sample of blood buffy coat. The J gene is TRBJ2-5, the V gene TRBV5-1; 11 positions agree with TRBD1. The sequence came from a woman aged 18 to 75 with a cervical HPV16 infection that either progressed to CIN3+ or cleared (not recorded which). Partial CDR3 DNA: TGCGCCAGCAGCTTTTCTCCCGGGACAGGGGGGTCGGAGACC. Translating gives CASSFSPGTGGSET. The CDR3 in its entirety is CASSFSPGTGGSETQYF.